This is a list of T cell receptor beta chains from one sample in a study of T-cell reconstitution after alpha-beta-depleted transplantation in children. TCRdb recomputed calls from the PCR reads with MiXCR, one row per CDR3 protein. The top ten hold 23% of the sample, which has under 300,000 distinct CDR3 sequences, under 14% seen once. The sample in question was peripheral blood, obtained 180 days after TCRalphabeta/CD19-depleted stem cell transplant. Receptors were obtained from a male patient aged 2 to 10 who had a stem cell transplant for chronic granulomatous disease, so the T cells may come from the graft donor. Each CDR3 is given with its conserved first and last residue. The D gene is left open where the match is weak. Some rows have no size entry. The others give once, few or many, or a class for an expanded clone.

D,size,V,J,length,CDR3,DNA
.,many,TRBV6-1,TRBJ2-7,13,CASSEERDYEQYF,TGTGCCAGCAGTGAAGAACGGGACTACGAGCAGTACTTC
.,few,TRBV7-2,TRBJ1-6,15,CASSLGLRVDSPLHF,TGTGCCAGCAGCTTAGGGCTGAGGGTCGATTCACCCCTCCACTTT
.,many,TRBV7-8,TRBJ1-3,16,CAITSHAGGGGNTIYF,TGTGCCATCACCTCCCACGCGGGAGGTGGGGGAAACACCATATATTTT
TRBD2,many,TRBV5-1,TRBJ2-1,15,CASSLVLAGVNEQFF,TGCGCCAGCAGCTTGGTACTAGCGGGAGTGAATGAGCAGTTCTTC
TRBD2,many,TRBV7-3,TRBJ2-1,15,CASSLSAGDYNEQFF,TGTGCCAGCAGCTTAAGTGCGGGGGATTACAATGAGCAGTTCTTC
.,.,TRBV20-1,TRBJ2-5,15,CSARETGAVKETQYF,TGCAGTGCTAGAGAGACGGGAGCGGTTAAAGAGACCCAGTACTTC
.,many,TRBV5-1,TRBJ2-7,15,CASSDGTGLAYEQYF,TGCGCCAGCAGCGACGGAACCGGCTTGGCCTACGAGCAGTACTTC
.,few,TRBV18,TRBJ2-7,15,CASSPRQGLSYEQYF,TGTGCCAGCTCTCCCCGACAGGGACTCTCCTACGAGCAGTACTTC
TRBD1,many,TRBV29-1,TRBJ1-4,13,CSGTGGGSEKLFF,TGCAGCGGGACAGGGGGCGGGAGTGAAAAACTGTTTTTT
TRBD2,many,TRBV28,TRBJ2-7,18,CASSFLGTSGRGIYEQYF,TGTGCCAGCAGTTTTTTGGGGACTAGCGGGAGGGGCATCTACGAGCAGTACTTC
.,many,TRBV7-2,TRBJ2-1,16,CASSYHLGSSYNEQFF,TGTGCCAGCAGCTATCACCTAGGGAGCTCCTACAATGAGCAGTTCTTC
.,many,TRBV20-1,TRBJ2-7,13,CSARPSLGDEQYF,TGCAGTGCTAGACCAAGCCTAGGTGACGAGCAGTACTTC
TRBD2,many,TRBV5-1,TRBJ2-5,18,CASSRPPAGGFREETQYF,TGCGCCAGCAGCAGACCCCCAGCGGGAGGTTTTCGAGAAGAGACCCAGTACTTC
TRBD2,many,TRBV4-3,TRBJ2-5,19,CASSRAPFLAGGYEETQYF,TGCGCCAGCAGCCGGGCTCCTTTCTTAGCGGGAGGGTATGAAGAGACCCAGTACTTC
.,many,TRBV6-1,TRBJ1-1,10,CASPGTEAFF,TGTGCCAGCCCCGGTACTGAAGCTTTCTTT
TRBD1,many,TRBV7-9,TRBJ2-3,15,CASSKRTGSSDTQYF,TGTGCCAGCAGCAAAAGGACAGGGAGCTCAGATACGCAGTATTTT